Described below is a single TCR beta chain sequence and its context. It lacks a known antigen. No base-level quality is on record; no much larger clone is a single base apart. TCR beta CDR3 regions were amplified from RNA transcripts. For the first round of RT-PCR on the TCR CDR3, the HTBI primer set was used together with the Qiagen OneStep RT-PCR kit. Libraries were constructed in a second round of multiplex PCR, after which size selection and purification were performed. Sequencing of the libraries was done on an Illumina HiSeq2000 using paired-end 100 bp reads. The authors' pipeline ran thus. SOAPnuke was used to process the raw data, throwing out any read that contained adapters or uncalled bases, had a mean Phred below 15, or lacked an exact constant-primer or identifier match. High-quality paired reads were merged with COPE v1.2.5, and unique nucleotide sequences were defined as clonotypes. MiTCR v1.1 was used to align the clonotypes against IMGT TRBV, TRBD and TRBJ reference segments. Only V-J combinations with frequency above 0.0001, covering about 99% of repertoires, were analysed. The TCS score was defined as F50 (clonal expansion) divided by E x V (chaos), with BLOSUM62-based TCRdist calculated between CDR3 peptides within each V-J. Welch's t-statistics and random forest reduced 500 to 650 V-J features to roughly 13, which were used in a naive Bayes classifier (R e1071). TCRdb passed the public sequencing reads through fastp at Q25 and MiXCR, retaining productive beta sequences. Here each entry gathers all rows of one CDR3 protein and keeps the most common genes and DNA. These V and J calls are TCRdb output, not the study's own analysis. The sample table shows roughly 200,000 distinct CDR3 sequences, and 15% to 20% are seen once. The ten largest clones represent approximately 40% of the sample.

The data were taken from a study of T cells in Graves' hyperthyroidism and ophthalmopathy (dated by TCRdb to the late 2010s). Broadly, across the study: Peripheral blood was sampled at the time of initial diagnosis, prior to any treatment. A discovery cohort of about a hundred patients, roughly 40 with Graves' ophthalmopathy and more than 55 with stable Graves' hyperthyroidism, was used to find distinguishing TCR V-J signatures. Whether ophthalmopathy could be predicted prospectively was tested in an independent validation cohort made up of some 20 hyperthyroidism patients plus 17 patients who later progressed to ophthalmopathy. The approximately 100 discovery patients were divided at random into training and test sets in a 7:3 ratio. In addition, the study compared T-cell repertoires in thyroid tissue and in blood from about 6 Graves' hyperthyroidism patients. Following sampling, methimazole starting at 30 mg daily was given to hyperthyroidism patients, and high-dose intravenous methylprednisolone was given to ophthalmopathy patients. TCR Vbeta CDR3 sequencing of roughly 140 peripheral blood samples (fewer than 45 ophthalmopathy, 75 hyperthyroidism and 17 progressor patients) is reported in the paper. Beyond this particular receptor, the publication reports: In cross-validation, a model built on a 13 V-J signature told ophthalmopathy apart from stable hyperthyroidism with 85% to 90% sensitivity and about 81% specificity, and in testing the same model reached 80%/75%. Sample size was not statistically predetermined, and blinding of investigators to group allocation was not performed. In validation, the model predicted progression to ophthalmopathy a median of roughly 6.2 months before onset, with approximately 71% sensitivity and 72.22% specificity. Most expanded thyroid clonotypes (frequency above 0.001) were also detected in blood, suggesting blood repertoires may reflect thyroid immune responses.

Stable Graves' hyperthyroidism was defined as no progression to ophthalmopathy during 18 months of follow-up. Hyperthyroidism patients were newly diagnosed, with disease duration under 2 months, and aged 18 to 65 years. Exclusion was applied to patients with uncontrolled infections, other autoimmune diseases, pregnancy or lactation. Clinical symptoms, serum thyroxine and TRAb, thyroid ultrasound, and orbital computed tomography formed the basis for the diagnoses. PBMCs were isolated from 7.5 to 10 ml of fresh peripheral blood by Ficoll-Paque density gradient centrifugation. Total RNA was extracted using Trizol reagent, and RNA quality was assessed on an Agilent 2100 Bioanalyzer. From its cysteine to its phenylalanine, the CDR3 spans 13 amino acids. The kept DNA is CDR3 alone, 39 bases in frame from the first base. V and J are truncated by 6 bases and 8 bases respectively, leaving an intervening sequence of 16 bases.

Sequencing was done on a sample of blood. The sequence joins TRBV12-3 or TRBV12-4 to TRBJ1-1; TRBD1 is possibly the D segment (6 matching bases). This sequence originates from a man between 35 and 55 years old with Graves' hyperthyroidism. In nucleotides, the sequence is TGTGCCAGCAGACCCACAGGGTGGAGGGAAGCTTTCTTT. Its amino acids are CASRPTGWREAFF.